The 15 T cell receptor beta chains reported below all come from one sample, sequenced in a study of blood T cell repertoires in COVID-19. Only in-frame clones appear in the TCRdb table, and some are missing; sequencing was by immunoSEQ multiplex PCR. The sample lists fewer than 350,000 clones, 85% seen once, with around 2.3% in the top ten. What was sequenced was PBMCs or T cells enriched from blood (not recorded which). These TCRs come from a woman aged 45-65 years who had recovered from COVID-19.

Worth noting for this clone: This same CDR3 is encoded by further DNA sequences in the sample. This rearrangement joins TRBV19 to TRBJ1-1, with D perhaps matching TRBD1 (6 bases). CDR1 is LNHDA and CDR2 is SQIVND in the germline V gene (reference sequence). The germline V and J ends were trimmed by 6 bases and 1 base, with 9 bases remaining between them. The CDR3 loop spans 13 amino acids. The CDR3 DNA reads TGTGCCAGTAGCGGACAGTCGAACACTGAAGCTTTCTTT. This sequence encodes CASSGQSNTEAFF.

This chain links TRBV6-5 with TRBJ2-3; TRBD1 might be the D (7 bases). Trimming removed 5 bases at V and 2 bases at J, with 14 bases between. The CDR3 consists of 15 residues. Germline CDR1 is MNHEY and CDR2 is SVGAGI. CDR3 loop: CASSRAGQPTDTQYF. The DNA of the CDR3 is TGTGCCAGCAGTCGGGCGGGACAGCCCACAGATACGCAGTATTTT.

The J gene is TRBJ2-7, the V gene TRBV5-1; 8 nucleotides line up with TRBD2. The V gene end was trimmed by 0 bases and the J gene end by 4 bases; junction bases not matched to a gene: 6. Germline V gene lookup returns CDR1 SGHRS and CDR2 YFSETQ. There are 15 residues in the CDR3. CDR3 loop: CASSLVREGGYEQYF. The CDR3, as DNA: TGCGCCAGCAGCTTGGTTCGGGAGGGCGGTTACGAGCAGTACTTC.

CDR3 coding DNA: TGTGCCAGCAGCAGAGACAGGGGGCGTGATGAAAAACTGTTTTTT. Translation gives CASSRDRGRDEKLFF. The rearrangement links TRBV7-2 to TRBJ1-4; 10 nucleotides align to TRBD1. Germline V gene sequence: CDR1 SGHTA, CDR2 FQGNSA. CDR3 length equals 15 residues. V trimming: 5 bases; J trimming: 6 bases; junction bases outside the gene matches: 6.

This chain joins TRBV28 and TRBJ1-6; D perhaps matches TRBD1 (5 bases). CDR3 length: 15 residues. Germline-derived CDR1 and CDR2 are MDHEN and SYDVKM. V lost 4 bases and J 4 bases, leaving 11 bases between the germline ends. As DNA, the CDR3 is TGTGCCAGCAGTTCACCGGGACTTTATAATTCACCCCTCCACTTT. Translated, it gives CASSSPGLYNSPLHF.

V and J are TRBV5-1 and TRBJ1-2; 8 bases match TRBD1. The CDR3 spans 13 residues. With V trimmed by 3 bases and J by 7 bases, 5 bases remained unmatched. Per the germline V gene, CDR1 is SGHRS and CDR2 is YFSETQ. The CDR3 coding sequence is TGCGCCAGCAGCTCGACAGGGGATCCTGGCTACACCTTC. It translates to CASSSTGDPGYTF. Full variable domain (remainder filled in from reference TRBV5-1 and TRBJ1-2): KAGVTQTPRYLIKTRGQQVTLSCSPISGHRSVSWYQQTPGQGLQFLFEYFSETQRNKGNFPGRFSGRQFSNSRSEMNVSTLELGDSALYLCASSSTGDPGYTFGSGTRLTVV.

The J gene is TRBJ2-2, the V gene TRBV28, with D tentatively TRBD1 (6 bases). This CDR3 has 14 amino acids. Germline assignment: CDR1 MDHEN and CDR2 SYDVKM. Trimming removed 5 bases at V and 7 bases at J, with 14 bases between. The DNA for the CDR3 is TGTGCCAGCAGTCCCACAGGGTCCGGCGGGGAGCTGTTTTTT. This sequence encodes CASSPTGSGGELFF.

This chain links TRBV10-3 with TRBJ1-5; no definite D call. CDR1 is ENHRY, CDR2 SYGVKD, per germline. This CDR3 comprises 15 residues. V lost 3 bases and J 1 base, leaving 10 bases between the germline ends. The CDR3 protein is CAISERGASNQPQHF. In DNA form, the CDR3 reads TGTGCCATCAGTGAACGGGGAGCCAGCAATCAGCCCCAGCATTTT.

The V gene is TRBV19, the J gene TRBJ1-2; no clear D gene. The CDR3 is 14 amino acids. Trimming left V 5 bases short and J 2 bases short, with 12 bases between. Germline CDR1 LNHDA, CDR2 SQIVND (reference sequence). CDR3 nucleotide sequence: TGTGCCAGTAGTTCCCCTCCCCAGAACTATGGCTACACCTTC. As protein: CASSSPPQNYGYTF.

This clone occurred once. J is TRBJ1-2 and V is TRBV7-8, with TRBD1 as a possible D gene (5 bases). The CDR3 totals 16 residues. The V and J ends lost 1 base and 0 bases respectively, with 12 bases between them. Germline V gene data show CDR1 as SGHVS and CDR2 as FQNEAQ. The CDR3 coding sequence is TGTGCCAGCAGCTTAGGACAGTTTTTCTCTAACTATGGCTACACCTTC. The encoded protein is CASSLGQFFSNYGYTF.

In DNA form, the CDR3 reads TGTGCCACCAGTGATATAAGCGGGGCCGCCTACAATGAGCAGTTCTTC. Translation: CATSDISGAAYNEQFF. The chain is built from TRBV24-1 and TRBJ2-1; 7 nucleotides agree with TRBD2. With 3 bases clipped from V and 2 bases from J, the junction kept 6 bases outside the gene matches. The CDR3 has 16 amino acids. Per the germline V gene, CDR1 is KGHDR and CDR2 is SFDVKD.

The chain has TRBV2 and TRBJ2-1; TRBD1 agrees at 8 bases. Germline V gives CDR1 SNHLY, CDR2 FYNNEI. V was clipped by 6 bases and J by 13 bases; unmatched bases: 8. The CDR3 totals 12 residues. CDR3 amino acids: CASSLDRAPQFF. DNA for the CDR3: TGTGCCAGCAGCTTGGACAGGGCCCCTCAGTTCTTC.

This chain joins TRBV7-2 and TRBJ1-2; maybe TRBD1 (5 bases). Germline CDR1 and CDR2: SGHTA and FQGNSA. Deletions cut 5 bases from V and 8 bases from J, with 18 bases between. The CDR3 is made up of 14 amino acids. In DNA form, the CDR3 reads TGTGCCAGCAGCATATCCCGGACACCGCGCGGCTACACCTTC. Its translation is CASSISRTPRGYTF. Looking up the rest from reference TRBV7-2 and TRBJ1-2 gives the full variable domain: GAGVSQSPSNKVTEKGKDVELRCDPISGHTALYWYRQSLGQGLEFLIYFQGNSAPDKSGLPSDRFSAERTGGSVSTLTIQRTQQEDSAVYLCASSISRTPRGYTFGSGTRLTVV.

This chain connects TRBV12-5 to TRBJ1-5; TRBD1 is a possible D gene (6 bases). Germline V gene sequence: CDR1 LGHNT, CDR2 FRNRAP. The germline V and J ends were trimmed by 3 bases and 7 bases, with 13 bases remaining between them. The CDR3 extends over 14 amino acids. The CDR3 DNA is TGTGCTAGTGGTTTTGGGTCAGGGGACCAGCCCCAGCATTTT. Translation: CASGFGSGDQPQHF.

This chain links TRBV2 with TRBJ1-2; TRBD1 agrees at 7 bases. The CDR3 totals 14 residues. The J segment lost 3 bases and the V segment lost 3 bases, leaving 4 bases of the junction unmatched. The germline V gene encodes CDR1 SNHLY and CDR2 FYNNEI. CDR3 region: CASSDRGFDYGYTF. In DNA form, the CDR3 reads TGTGCCAGCAGTGACAGGGGGTTCGACTATGGCTACACCTTC.